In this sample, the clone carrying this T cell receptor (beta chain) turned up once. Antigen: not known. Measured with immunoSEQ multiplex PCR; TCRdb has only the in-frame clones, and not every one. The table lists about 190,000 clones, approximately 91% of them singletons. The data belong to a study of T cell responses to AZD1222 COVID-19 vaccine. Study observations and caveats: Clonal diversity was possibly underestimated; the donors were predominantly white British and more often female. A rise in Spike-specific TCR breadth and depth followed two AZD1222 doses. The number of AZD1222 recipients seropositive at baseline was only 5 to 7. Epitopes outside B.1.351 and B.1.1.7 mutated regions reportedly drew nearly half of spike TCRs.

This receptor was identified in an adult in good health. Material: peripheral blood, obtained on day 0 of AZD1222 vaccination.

The CDR3 here is CASSSAPRGYEQYF. CDR3 nucleotides: TGTGCCAGCAGCAGTGCGCCGAGGGGATACGAGCAGTACTTC. V is TRBV21-1 and J is TRBJ2-7. TRBV21-1 is termed a pseudogene. The CDR3 spans 14 residues.